This T cell receptor beta chain was obtained from a study of PD-L1 blockade in urothelial cancer. In the study overall: The researchers analyzed blood 3 weeks (second dose) and 6 weeks after treatment start.

As to this clone: The antigen is undetermined.

Time point given: pretreatment peripheral blood. Overall study results and limits: For durable-benefit patients, tumor-associated blood clones expanded more at 3 weeks.

V shed 6 bases and J 6 bases; nucleotides not matched to a gene: 9. The CDR3 has 15 residues. CDR1 is MNHEY, CDR2 SVGAGI, per germline. Assay used: immunoSEQ multiplex PCR; TCRdb lists only in-frame clones, some missing. The table includes more than 50,000 clones, 81% detected once. The chain uses TRBV6-5 and TRBJ1-1, with TRBD1 matching over 11 bases. Source: PBMCs, taken around atezolizumab (anti-PD-L1) treatment. This TCR was sampled from a man aged 70 or older with urothelial cancer. As DNA, the CDR3 is TGTGCCAGCAGCCGAGGGACAGGGGGTCGGGCTGAAGCTTTCTTT. Translating it yields CASSRGTGGRAEAFF.